This TCR beta chain was obtained from a study of blood T cell repertoires in COVID-19. Overall study: Donors in the United States, Italy and Spain gave samples during acute or convalescent COVID-19. The analysed material was cDNA or gDNA that came from T cells, B-cell-depleted T cells, or PBMCs.

Authors' analysis steps: Using reference gene primer amplification, nucleated cell counts were estimated. Clones were sequenced by immunoSEQ multiplex PCR, and TCRdb holds only the in-frame ones, with some missing. The V and J calls and clone size were taken over from that table, and D and trimming were inferred from the DNA. The sample has 200,000 or so clones, roughly 80% seen once. Between the trimmed V and J ends, which lost 8 bases and 0 bases, there was a span of 5 bases. Per germline, CDR1 MNHEY and CDR2 SVGAGI. The CDR3 has 13 amino acids. The rearrangement uses TRBV6-5 and TRBJ2-6; no clear D. This TCR was sampled from a man aged 55 to 69 with active or convalescent COVID-19. Input material: peripheral blood. For the CDR3, the DNA is TGTGCCAGCTCGGGCTCTGGGGCCAACGTCCTGACTTTC. Protein sequence: CASSGSGANVLTF.